This note documents a single T cell receptor (beta chain) sequence. This entry is derived from a study of blood T cell repertoires in COVID-19. About the research overall: COVID-19 samples from acute and convalescent phases originated in the United States, Italy and Spain.

Trimming at V came to 4 bases and at J to 9 bases, leaving 5 bases not matched to a gene. Germline V lookup: CDR1 ENHRY, CDR2 SYGVKD. This CDR3 contains 13 residues. The authors' processing: Amplification with reference gene primers provided the estimates of nucleated cell counts. Some clones are missing from TCRdb's copy, which holds only in-frame ones; the method was immunoSEQ multiplex PCR. Clonal size and the V and J genes are those of that table, whereas D and trimming came from the DNA. Of about 200,000 clones in the sample, approximately 94% are singletons; the top ten hold 0.76%. The sample was peripheral blood. The V call is TRBV10-3, the J call TRBJ2-1; 8 bases are shared with TRBD1. The receptor was isolated from a man aged 25-45 years with COVID-19, enrolled during active disease. In DNA, the CDR3 is TGTGCCATCAGTGTCCAGGGGGCACGTGAGCAGTTCTTC. This translates into CAISVQGAREQFF.